This T cell receptor (beta chain) came from a study of T cell repertoires in ileal Crohn's disease (dated by TCRdb to about 2019). Context from the whole study: Median disease duration was roughly 8 years, and about 35% of patients were identified as active smokers at the time of surgery. Endoscopic postoperative recurrence was defined as a Rutgeerts score above i0. TCR repertoire analysis was performed in about 59 Crohn's disease patients drawn from a prospective multicentre cohort. The study sequenced 171 mucosal samples from 57 patients, taken at several locations on the surgical specimen and at postoperative endoscopy. Running in parallel with the study was a multicentre cohort set up to find predictors of early endoscopic recurrence following ileocolonic resection. For commercial TCRB immunosequencing, 400 to 550 nanograms of biopsy DNA were submitted for each sample. Every patient underwent surgery because of a complication, which was stricturing disease in roughly 60% and penetrating disease in roughly 39%. Roughly half of the patients were given postoperative therapy, with about 19 on anti-TNF agents and about ten on thiopurines. MI samples were biopsies from the proximal margin of the surgical specimen. Broad study findings and their caveats: Only a subgroup of patients, of unstated size, had mucosal CD4 and CD8 T cells sorted and sequenced. Compared with CD4 T cells, sorted CD8 T cells held more high-frequency clones, which suggests that the mucosal expansions were mostly CD8. Endoscopic recurrence was found to be associated with higher high-frequency clone percentages at surgery, and recurrence was observed in all patients with clonality above 26.8% (18/57). A significantly higher proportion of clonal expansions was observed in active smokers at surgery than in non-smokers (about 25% vs 20%, p=0.02).

Library preparation employed the immunoSEQ multiplex PCR assay. CDR3 regions were amplified from genomic DNA by Adaptive Biotechnology using a two-step, amplification bias-controlled multiplex PCR. In the first PCR, primers covered every V and J gene segment, and in the second PCR, barcodes and Illumina adapters were added. An Illumina instrument was used to sequence the CDR3 libraries. As for the authors' bioinformatics: The analysis used both the pipelines supplied by the vendor and custom analysis of the raw data in R/Bioconductor with R version 3.3.0. Clonality, which ranges from 0 to 1, was calculated as the inverse of the normalised Shannon entropy across all productive clones. High-frequency clones were defined as the share of the repertoire taken up by the top 100 clones, keeping only clones that passed a 95% confidence test. Overlap between samples was measured with the Morisita-Horn index, while repertoire diversity was measured with the Simpson index. Here the immuneACCESS table is served through TCRdb, limited to in-frame sequences with V and J called. Missing clones are a known gap in these copies; in checked studies unresolved V genes cover under half, and the rest lacks a known reason. V and J calls and clone size follow that table, whereas D and trimming were derived from the DNA. In all, the sample holds 3,000 to 4,000 clones, and 89% of those were seen once. The ten largest make up about an eighth of the sample.

A note on this clone: Its antigen has not been determined. Base quality data are lacking; no much larger clone is found one base away.

The time point label, as the study defines it: proximal margin of the surgical specimen (macroscopically non-inflamed). Adults with ileal or ileocolonic Crohn's disease for whom ileocolonic resection was indicated were considered eligible. Whole ileal mucosal biopsies were kept frozen at -80 degrees C prior to DNA extraction. A TRizol-based method was used to extract genomic DNA from the frozen whole biopsies, and the DNA was quantified with a NanoDrop 2000 spectrophotometer. Sequenced input: ileal tissue. The TCR sequence derives from an adult with Crohn's disease.

The DNA reads TGTGCCAGCTGTATTGGGACAGGAGCATCCTACGAGCAGTACTTC. This translates into CASCIGTGASYEQYF. The chain couples TRBV2 to TRBJ2-7, with 8 bases aligning to TRBD1. V and J are trimmed by 8 bases and 1 base, and the gene matches miss 10 bases of the junction. The germline V gene supplies CDR1 SNHLY and CDR2 FYNNEI. Including cysteine and phenylalanine, the CDR3 has 15 amino acids. Solely the CDR3 DNA is kept, with 45 bases framed from the first base.